These T cell receptor beta chains were read from a single sample in a study of blood T cell repertoires in COVID-19. TCRdb's table, derived via immunoSEQ multiplex PCR, lists solely in-frame clones and lacks some. The table lists 150,000 to 200,000 clones, around 83% of them singletons. The source material was PBMCs or T cells enriched from blood (not recorded which). The source is a man aged 45 to 65 who had recovered from COVID-19. Both conserved end residues are part of each CDR3. The D gene is left open where the match is weak. A row's size may be missing; if present it is once, few, many or a size class.

clone size,D gene,J gene,V gene,CDR3 protein,CDR3 DNA
-,TRBD1,TRBJ1-5,TRBV19,CASSEGQGARPQHF,TGTGCCAGTAGCGAGGGACAGGGGGCTCGGCCCCAGCATTTT
-,TRBD1,TRBJ1-6,TRBV9,CASSYHQGGHYNSPLHF,TGTGCCAGCAGCTACCACCAGGGGGGCCACTATAATTCACCCCTCCACTTT
-,TRBD1,TRBJ1-5,TRBV19,CASSMMDRDNQPQHF,TGTGCCAGTAGTATGATGGACAGGGACAATCAGCCCCAGCATTTT
once,-,TRBJ1-5,TRBV3-1/TRBV3-2,CASSLQGSNQPQHF,TGTGCCAGCAGCTTACAGGGTAGTAATCAGCCCCAGCATTTT
-,-,TRBJ1-1,TRBV25-1,CASSDMGLATEAFF,TGTGCCAGCAGTGATATGGGGCTTGCCACTGAAGCTTTCTTT
few,TRBD2,TRBJ2-5,TRBV9,CASSVVAGGPRETQYF,TGTGCCAGCAGCGTAGTTGCGGGGGGGCCTCGGGAGACCCAGTACTTC
-,-,TRBJ1-5,TRBV10-3,CAISETGNQPQHF,TGTGCCATCAGCGAAACAGGGAATCAGCCCCAGCATTTT
-,TRBD1,TRBJ1-5,TRBV7-2,CASSLQGGNQPQHF,TGTGCCAGCAGCTTACAGGGGGGCAATCAGCCCCAGCATTTT
-,TRBD1,TRBJ1-6,TRBV5-1,CASSSFRTGGGNSPLHF,TGCGCCAGCAGCTCCTTCAGGACAGGGGGCGGTAATTCACCCCTCCACTTT
once,-,TRBJ2-7,TRBV12-3/TRBV12-4,CASSIQDSYEQYF,TGTGCCAGCAGTATACAGGATTCCTACGAGCAGTACTTC
-,TRBD1,TRBJ2-7,TRBV29-1,CSVGQGAMGYEQYF,TGCAGCGTGGGACAGGGGGCCATGGGCTACGAGCAGTACTTC
-,-,TRBJ1-1,TRBV19,CASSRPGGANTEAFF,TGTGCCAGTTCCCGCCCGGGGGGGGCGAACACTGAAGCTTTCTTT
few,TRBD2,TRBJ2-1,TRBV18,CASSVGLADNEQFF,TGTGCCAGCTCAGTAGGACTAGCGGACAATGAGCAGTTCTTC
-,TRBD1,TRBJ2-1,TRBV18,CASSQPRIRDRVYNEQFF,TGTGCCAGCTCACAGCCCCGGATCCGGGACAGGGTCTACAATGAGCAGTTCTTC
-,TRBD1,TRBJ1-5,TRBV10-2,CASSETHQGAGQPQHF,TGCGCCAGCAGTGAGACCCATCAGGGGGCCGGGCAGCCCCAGCATTTT
-,TRBD2,TRBJ2-3,TRBV18,CASSPWTSGNTDTQYF,TGTGCCAGCTCACCCTGGACTAGCGGAAACACAGATACGCAGTATTTT
-,-,TRBJ1-4,TRBV4-2,CASSHPSGNNEKLFF,TGTGCCAGCAGCCACCCATCAGGGAATAATGAAAAACTGTTTTTT
-,-,TRBJ1-6,TRBV5-8,CASSLRVAERNNSPLHF,TGTGCCAGCAGCTTGCGCGTCGCTGAAAGAAATAATTCACCCCTCCACTTT
-,TRBD1,TRBJ1-2,TRBV6-5,CASSYSLQGINYGYTF,TGTGCCAGCAGTTACTCGTTACAGGGGATTAACTATGGCTACACCTTC
-,-,TRBJ1-1,TRBV5-1,CASSPEILNTEAFF,TGCGCCAGCAGCCCGGAGATATTGAACACTGAAGCTTTCTTT
-,-,TRBJ1-4,TRBV9,CASSVDGDATNEKLFF,TGTGCCAGCAGCGTAGACGGGGATGCAACTAATGAAAAACTGTTTTTT
-,TRBD2,TRBJ2-7,TRBV5-6,CASSLEVGGTYEQYF,TGTGCCAGCAGCTTGGAGGTGGGAGGGACCTACGAGCAGTACTTC
once,-,TRBJ1-2,TRBV2,CASTESYGYTF,TGTGCCAGCACGGAGAGCTATGGCTACACCTTC
-,TRBD1,TRBJ1-3,TRBV6-1,CASSEPDRVNTIYF,TGTGCCAGCAGTGAACCCGACAGGGTGAACACCATATATTTT
-,TRBD1,TRBJ2-2,TRBV11-2,CASSSDRPPGELFF,TGTGCCAGCAGCTCGGACAGGCCTCCCGGGGAGCTGTTTTTT
once,-,TRBJ1-5,TRBV18,CASSPRPGRSNQPQHF,TGTGCCAGCTCACCACGCCCAGGGCGAAGCAATCAGCCCCAGCATTTT
few,TRBD1,TRBJ1-2,TRBV6-5,CASRTGQANYGYTF,TGTGCCAGCAGAACGGGACAGGCTAACTATGGCTACACCTTC
-,TRBD1,TRBJ2-7,TRBV7-9,CASSLGQGVHEQYF,TGTGCCAGCAGCTTAGGACAGGGGGTCCACGAGCAGTACTTC
once,-,TRBJ2-5,TRBV15,CATSRDRVVRETQYF,TGTGCCACCAGCAGAGATCGTGTAGTCCGGGAGACCCAGTACTTC
-,-,TRBJ2-3,TRBV18,CASSPNTDTQYF,TGTGCCAGCTCACCCAACACAGATACGCAGTATTTT
-,TRBD1,TRBJ2-6,TRBV5-6,CASSDRDSEHSGANVLTF,TGTGCCAGCAGCGACCGGGACAGCGAACACTCTGGGGCCAACGTCCTGACTTTC
once,-,TRBJ2-3,TRBV18,CASSGGGTSDTQYF,TGTGCCAGCTCAGGGGGGGGCACATCAGATACGCAGTATTTT
-,TRBD1,TRBJ1-6,TRBV7-8,CASSFETGGNSPLHF,TGTGCCAGCAGCTTCGAAACAGGGGGCAATTCACCCCTCCACTTT
few,-,TRBJ1-3,TRBV6-5,CASRRDNGGNTIYF,TGTGCCAGCAGAAGGGACAACGGAGGTAACACCATATATTTT
-,TRBD1,TRBJ1-1,TRBV2,CASSEIQGVTEAFF,TGTGCCAGCAGTGAAATACAGGGGGTAACTGAAGCTTTCTTT
-,TRBD2,TRBJ2-7,TRBV5-1,CASSSFGLAGTYEQYF,TGCGCCAGCAGCTCCTTCGGACTAGCGGGGACCTACGAGCAGTACTTC
-,TRBD2,TRBJ2-1,TRBV4-1,CASSPGLAGGEVGSYNEQFF,TGCGCCAGCAGCCCAGGACTAGCGGGGGGTGAGGTTGGCTCCTACAATGAGCAGTTCTTC
-,-,TRBJ2-5,TRBV14,CASSQALGRVETQYF,TGTGCCAGCAGCCAAGCTCTCGGCAGGGTTGAGACCCAGTACTTC
-,-,TRBJ1-1,TRBV20-1,CSASRNTEAFF,TGCAGTGCTAGCCGGAACACTGAAGCTTTCTTT
-,-,TRBJ1-2,TRBV11-2,CASSPSTNYGYTF,TGTGCCAGCAGTCCAAGCACTAACTATGGCTACACCTTC